This paragraph covers one TCR beta chain sequence. The antigen is not known. Relapse after autologous stem cell transplantation occurred in every patient, and brentuximab vedotin exposure varied. This entry is derived from a study of PD-1 blockade in classical Hodgkin lymphoma. Study as a whole: Patients in the cohort were put on intravenous nivolumab, 3 mg/kg every 2 weeks. Study outcomes and limitations: Healthy donors reportedly exceeded newly diagnosed patients in baseline TCR diversity. The CD4+ diversity rise by C4D1 was clearest in complete responders. Some patients began nivolumab under 1 year after ASCT. These patients were excluded from later analyses.

Assay: immunoSEQ multiplex PCR; the TCRdb copy retains only in-frame clones and omits some. Altogether roughly 90,000 clones are present, roughly 76% being singletons, with the ten largest covering around 17%. Trimming pared 0 bases from V and 0 bases from J, leaving 6 bases between. Germline V gene data show CDR1 as SGHRS and CDR2 as YFSETQ. The CDR3 spans 15 residues. The origin of this receptor is a human donor with classical Hodgkin lymphoma. The V gene is TRBV5-1, the J gene TRBJ2-2; D possibly corresponds to TRBD1 (5 bases). The input for sequencing was peripheral blood mononuclear cells (PBMCs), taken before the second cycle of nivolumab. The CDR3 here is CASSLEGANTGELFF. Written as DNA, the CDR3 is TGCGCCAGCAGCTTGGAAGGGGCGAACACCGGGGAGCTGTTTTTT. The full variable domain, completed using reference TRBV5-1 and TRBJ2-2, is KAGVTQTPRYLIKTRGQQVTLSCSPISGHRSVSWYQQTPGQGLQFLFEYFSETQRNKGNFPGRFSGRQFSNSRSEMNVSTLELGDSALYLCASSLEGANTGELFFGEGSRLTVL.